These 32 T cell receptor beta chains were all obtained from the same sample, sequenced in a study of blood T cell repertoires in COVID-19. TCRdb keeps only in-frame clones here, not all; method: immunoSEQ multiplex PCR. The sample holds roughly 80,000 clones, more than 75% seen once. Source material: peripheral blood. The source of these receptors is a human donor in a cohort sampled during active COVID-19.

The V gene is TRBV25-1, the J gene TRBJ1-1; D possibly corresponds to TRBD1 (6 bases). Germline V gene data show CDR1 as MGHDK and CDR2 as SYGVNS. With 8 bases removed from V and 0 bases from J, the gap between germline ends came to 13 bases. CDR3 length: 14 residues. CDR3 in amino acids: CASRGQLMNTEAFF. DNA for the CDR3: TGTGCCAGCCGCGGACAGCTCATGAACACTGAAGCTTTCTTT. Full variable domain (remainder filled in from reference TRBV25-1 and TRBJ1-1): EADIYQTPRYLVIGTGKKITLECSQTMGHDKMYWYQQDPGMELHLIHYSYGVNSTEKGDLSSESTVSRIRTEHFPLTLESARPSHTSQYLCASRGQLMNTEAFFGQGTRLTVV.

The chain employs TRBV19 and TRBJ2-3; D uncertain. The germline CDR1 and CDR2 sequences are LNHDA and SQIVND (reference sequence). V lost 5 bases, J lost 4 bases, and 7 bases lay in between. The CDR3 is 12 amino acids. The CDR3 here is CASSALADTQYF. The DNA of the CDR3 is TGTGCCAGTAGTGCGCTAGCAGATACGCAGTATTTT.

This chain joins TRBV7-9 and TRBJ2-5; 7 bases agree with TRBD1. The junction had 5 bases not matched to a gene; V was cut back by 11 bases and J by 5 bases. Germline V gene sequence: CDR1 SEHNR, CDR2 FQNEAQ (reference sequence). The CDR3 has 11 residues. The chain's CDR3 is CADRVDETQYF. Written as DNA, the CDR3 is TGTGCCGACAGGGTGGACGAGACCCAGTACTTC.

The rearrangement links TRBV29-1 to TRBJ1-2; D perhaps matches TRBD1 (6 bases). Trimming took off 2 bases at V and 5 bases at J, with 12 bases between the two ends. This CDR3 spans 13 amino acids. Germline assignment: CDR1 SQVTM and CDR2 ANQGSEA. CDR3 DNA: TGCAGCGTTGAAAGGGGGTCGGTATATGGCTACACCTTC. It codes for CSVERGSVYGYTF.

The gene calls are TRBV20-1 and TRBJ1-1; TRBD1 is a possible D gene (5 bases). This CDR3 region has 13 residues. Germline lookup yields CDR1 DFQATT and CDR2 SNEGSKA (reference sequence). V gave up 3 bases and J gave up 3 bases, with 11 bases separating them. As DNA, the CDR3 is TGCAGTGCTAGTGCCGACAGCGACACTGAAGCTTTCTTT. Protein: CSASADSDTEAFF.

There are a few counts of this clone. The CDR3 here is CASSLALELDNEQFF. As DNA, the CDR3 is TGTGCCAGCAGTTTAGCTCTAGAGTTGGACAATGAGCAGTTCTTC. The V gene is TRBV27, the J gene TRBJ2-1; D remains ambiguous. Germline lookup yields CDR1 MNHEY and CDR2 SMNVEV (reference sequence). V gave up 2 bases and J gave up 5 bases, with 13 bases separating them. The CDR3 has 15 amino acids.

This sequence joins TRBV15 and TRBJ2-6; 11 nucleotides align to TRBD1. Unmatched junction bases numbered 10, after V lost 2 bases and J lost 4 bases. The CDR3 contains 19 residues. Germline CDR1 LNHNV, CDR2 YYDKDF (reference sequence). The CDR3 loop reads CATSRPRDRGFMGANVLTF. For the CDR3, the DNA is TGTGCCACCAGCAGACCCCGGGACAGGGGGTTTATGGGGGCCAACGTCCTGACTTTC.

This clone was observed once. As DNA, the CDR3 is TGTGCCAGCACCCCTCGCGGGGGTAGCACAGATACGCAGTATTTT. It encodes CASTPRGGSTDTQYF. The V call is TRBV2, the J call TRBJ2-3; 7 nucleotides line up with TRBD2. The CDR3 contains 15 residues. Germline CDR1 is SNHLY and CDR2 is FYNNEI. V gave up 7 bases and J gave up 0 bases; unmatched junction bases: 7.

This rearrangement joins TRBV6-1 to TRBJ1-4; TRBD1 matches at 11 bases. Germline trimming cut 2 bases from V and 10 bases from J; bases unmatched to any gene: 6. The CDR3 spans 15 residues. From germline, CDR1 is MNHNS and CDR2 SASEGT. The chain's CDR3 is CASSESGQGVGKLFF. CDR3 nucleotides: TGTGCCAGCAGTGAATCGGGACAGGGGGTCGGAAAACTGTTTTTT.

This chain joins TRBV7-9 and TRBJ2-7; D is unclear. This CDR3 has 11 residues. V lost 2 bases, J lost 4 bases, and 3 bases lay in between. The V gene's germline CDR1 is SEHNR and CDR2 FQNEAQ (reference sequence). For the CDR3, the DNA is TGTGCCAGCAGCTTAACTTACGAGCAGTACTTC. It is translated as CASSLTYEQYF.

The rearrangement joins TRBV30 to TRBJ1-1; TRBD1 matches at 9 bases. Germline CDR1 GTSNPN, CDR2 SVGIG (reference sequence). The trim removed 4 bases at V and 4 bases at J, leaving 4 bases unmatched. The CDR3 is 13 residues long. CDR3 sequence: CAWTRQGGTEAFF. The CDR3 coding sequence is TGTGCCTGGACTCGACAGGGGGGCACTGAAGCTTTCTTT.

This clone was seen only once. The chain joins TRBV14 to TRBJ2-3; D not resolved. V was trimmed by 4 bases and J by 1 base, leaving 9 bases between them. CDR1 and CDR2 from the germline V gene are SGHDN and FVKESK. The CDR3 is 14 residues long. CDR3 residues: CASSPHTGTDTQYF. CDR3 nucleotide sequence: TGTGCCAGCAGCCCCCACACCGGCACAGATACGCAGTATTTT.

The DNA for the CDR3 is TGTGCCAGCAGAGTAACTAGCGGGGGAGATACGCAGTATTTT. Protein product: CASRVTSGGDTQYF. V gene TRBV27 combines with J gene TRBJ2-3; 11 nucleotides align to TRBD2. Trimming at V came to 6 bases and at J to 5 bases, leaving 4 bases not matched to a gene. This CDR3 spans 14 amino acids. Germline V CDR1 and CDR2: MNHEY, SMNVEV (reference sequence).

The CDR3 loop reads CASNPIGTGRDEQYF. The CDR3 region has the DNA TGTGCCAGCAACCCAATCGGGACAGGGAGGGACGAGCAGTACTTC. The rearrangement joins TRBV2 to TRBJ2-7; 9 bases match TRBD1. The CDR3 extends over 15 amino acids. In germline, CDR1 is SNHLY, CDR2 FYNNEI. The V gene end was trimmed by 7 bases and the J gene end by 5 bases; junction bases not matched to a gene: 12.

This chain uses TRBV10-3 with TRBJ2-3, with a possible D match to TRBD2 (6 bases). The CDR3 loop spans 16 amino acids. Germline V gene lookup returns CDR1 ENHRY and CDR2 SYGVKD. V lost 2 bases and J 0 bases, leaving 12 bases between the germline ends. CDR3 sequence reads: CAISEPSGPSTDTQYF. CDR3 DNA sequence: TGTGCCATCAGTGAGCCCAGCGGGCCTAGCACAGATACGCAGTATTTT.

This chain connects TRBV9 to TRBJ2-1; 8 bases are a match to TRBD2. The trim removed 4 bases at V and 4 bases at J, leaving 7 bases unmatched. Germline V gene sequence: CDR1 SGDLS, CDR2 YYNGEE. This CDR3 has 15 amino acids. CDR3 DNA sequence: TGTGCCAGCAGCCCGCGGGGGGTCTCGTACAATGAGCAGTTCTTC. It translates to CASSPRGVSYNEQFF. Filled out from reference TRBV9 and TRBJ2-1, the complete variable domain reads DSGVTQTPKHLITATGQRVTLRCSPRSGDLSVYWYQQSLDQGLQFLIQYYNGEERAKGNILERFSAQQFPDLHSELNLSSLELGDSALYFCASSPRGVSYNEQFFGPGTRLTVL.

The rearrangement links TRBV4-1 to TRBJ2-2, with TRBD2 identical over 7 bases. Germline lookup yields CDR1 MGHRA and CDR2 YSYEKL. This CDR3 is 17 amino acids long. The V and J ends lost 2 bases and 0 bases, in that order; junction bases with no gene match: 6. CDR3 sequence (DNA): TGCGCCAGCAGCCAACTCCGGACTAGATCGAACACCGGGGAGCTGTTTTTT. Protein: CASSQLRTRSNTGELFF.

The chain couples TRBV15 to TRBJ2-7; 8 bases fit TRBD2. Germline V lookup: CDR1 LNHNV, CDR2 YYDKDF (reference sequence). Losses at the gene ends were 1 base for V and 3 bases for J; bases not matched to a gene: 5. The CDR3 loop spans 15 amino acids. CDR3 region: CATSRGRGGLYEQYF. The CDR3 coding sequence is TGTGCCACCAGCAGAGGTCGGGGGGGACTCTACGAGCAGTACTTC.

This chain connects TRBV19 to TRBJ2-7, with 7 bases identical to TRBD1. Germline loops: CDR1 LNHDA, CDR2 SQIVND (reference sequence). CDR3 size: 15 residues. With 4 bases clipped from V and 4 bases from J, the junction kept 10 bases outside the gene matches. The CDR3 loop is CASSTTSTGRYEQYF. CDR3 nucleotide sequence: TGTGCCAGTAGTACCACATCGACAGGGAGATACGAGCAGTACTTC.

The chain combines TRBV5-1 with TRBJ1-1, with D hard to call. Germline V lookup: CDR1 SGHRS, CDR2 YFSETQ. The CDR3 totals 15 residues. Trimming took off 2 bases at V and 3 bases at J, with 14 bases between the two ends. CDR3 DNA sequence: TGCGCCAGCAGCTTCGGGGTCTCGAGGGACACTGAAGCTTTCTTT. Its protein product is CASSFGVSRDTEAFF.

The gene calls are TRBV19 and TRBJ2-7; possibly TRBD1 for D (5 bases). The length of the CDR3 is 13 residues. The ends were cut back, 2 bases at V and 9 bases at J, with 14 bases in the middle. The germline CDR1 and CDR2 sequences are LNHDA and SQIVND (reference sequence). CDR3 nucleotide sequence: TGTGCCAGTAGTATAAACCAGGGAACTGTGCAGTACTTC. It yields the protein CASSINQGTVQYF. Variable domain in full (rest from reference TRBV19 and TRBJ2-7): DGGITQSPKYLFRKEGQNVTLSCEQNLNHDAMYWYRQDPGQGLRLIYYSQIVNDFQKGDIAEGYSVSREKKESFPLTVTSAQKNPTAFYLCASSINQGTVQYFGPGTRLTVT.

The chain is built from TRBV28 and TRBJ2-3; tentative D call: TRBD2 (5 bases). The ends were cut back, 4 bases at V and 0 bases at J, with 17 bases in the middle. The germline CDR1 and CDR2 sequences are MDHEN and SYDVKM. This CDR3 has 17 amino acids. The CDR3 region has the DNA TGTGCCAGCAGTTCTCCGGGTGGAGGCCGGAGCACAGATACGCAGTATTTT. Encoded protein: CASSSPGGGRSTDTQYF.

V usage is TRBV2 and J usage is TRBJ1-1; D perhaps matches TRBD1 (6 bases). The CDR3 totals 13 residues. Between the trimmed V and J ends, which lost 4 bases and 1 base, there was a span of 7 bases. CDR1 is SNHLY, CDR2 FYNNEI, per germline. CDR3 sequence reads: CASSAGQNTEAFF. The CDR3 bases are TGTGCCAGCAGTGCGGGACAGAACACTGAAGCTTTCTTT.

The genes are TRBV3-1 (or the pseudogene TRBV3-2) and TRBJ2-5; 7 bases fit TRBD2. CDR1 and CDR2 from the germline V gene are LGHDT and YNNKEL (reference sequence). The V segment lost 5 bases and the J segment 1 base; nucleotides outside the gene matches: 7. This CDR3 is 15 amino acids long. The CDR3 loop reads CASSTVLAIQETQYF. The DNA of the CDR3 is TGTGCCAGCAGCACCGTACTAGCGATCCAAGAGACCCAGTACTTC.

The chain has TRBV10-3 and TRBJ2-2; TRBD2 might be the D (6 bases). In germline, CDR1 is ENHRY, CDR2 SYGVKD. Trimming removed 4 bases at V and 3 bases at J, with 12 bases between. The CDR3 covers 15 residues. CDR3 residues: CAISVRGSDTGELFF. The CDR3 coding sequence is TGTGCCATCAGTGTCCGGGGGTCGGACACCGGGGAGCTGTTTTTT.

V usage is TRBV6-5 and J usage is TRBJ1-1, with 7 positions matching TRBD1. V shed 7 bases and J 4 bases; nucleotides not matched to a gene: 9. CDR1 and CDR2 from the germline V gene are MNHEY and SVGAGI. This CDR3 contains 14 residues. For the CDR3, the DNA is TGTGCCAGCAACAGACAGGGTGGGGGCACTGAAGCTTTCTTT. As protein: CASNRQGGGTEAFF.

This clone was detected only a few times. The chain joins TRBV15 to TRBJ2-7; 9 bases are a match to TRBD1. The V segment lost 1 base and the J segment 0 bases; nucleotides outside the gene matches: 1. Germline V gene data show CDR1 as LNHNV and CDR2 as YYDKDF (reference sequence). This CDR3 spans 15 amino acids. The CDR3 nucleotides are TGTGCCACCAGCAGAGGACAGGGGGTCTCCTACGAGCAGTACTTC. It encodes CATSRGQGVSYEQYF.

By frequency in the sample, this clone is medium-sized. V is TRBV6-5 and J is TRBJ2-2, with a weak D call TRBD1 (5 bases). The CDR3 has 15 residues. Germline-derived CDR1 and CDR2 are MNHEY and SVGAGI. The V and J ends lost 4 bases and 0 bases respectively, with 9 bases between them. CDR3 sequence reads: CASSLGRANTGELFF. CDR3 in DNA: TGTGCCAGCAGTTTAGGCAGGGCGAACACCGGGGAGCTGTTTTTT.

The rearrangement uses TRBV19 and TRBJ1-4; TRBD1 aligns across 8 bases. V trimming: 3 bases; J trimming: 6 bases; junction bases outside the gene matches: 6. This CDR3 has 15 residues. Per germline, CDR1 LNHDA and CDR2 SQIVND (reference sequence). CDR3 loop: CASSIGQGKHEKLFF. The CDR3 DNA reads TGTGCCAGTAGTATCGGACAGGGAAAACATGAAAAACTGTTTTTT.

V and J are TRBV5-6 and TRBJ1-4; 7 bases are a match to TRBD1. The CDR3 covers 16 residues. CDR1 is SGHDT and CDR2 is YYEEEE in the germline V gene. The trim removed 1 base at V and 1 base at J, leaving 4 bases unmatched. The CDR3 protein is CASSLTGVGTNEKLFF. The CDR3 bases are TGTGCCAGCAGCTTGACAGGGGTGGGAACTAATGAAAAACTGTTTTTT.

The chain uses TRBV7-3 and TRBJ2-7; TRBD1 matches 8 bases. V trimming: 10 bases; J trimming: 3 bases; junction bases outside the gene matches: 11. The germline CDR1 and CDR2 sequences are SGHTA and FQGTGA. The CDR3 is 14 residues long. The CDR3 region has the DNA TGTGCCACGTCTTCAGGGGGCTCTGGCTACGAGCAGTACTTC. This gives the protein CATSSGGSGYEQYF.

V and J are TRBV28 and TRBJ1-2; D might be TRBD1 (6 bases). CDR1 is MDHEN and CDR2 is SYDVKM in the germline V gene. V lost 5 bases and J 8 bases, leaving 18 bases between the germline ends. The CDR3 loop spans 14 amino acids. The CDR3 nucleotides are TGTGCCAGCAGTAAATGGGGGGGGCCATGGGGCTACACCTTC. Protein product: CASSKWGGPWGYTF.